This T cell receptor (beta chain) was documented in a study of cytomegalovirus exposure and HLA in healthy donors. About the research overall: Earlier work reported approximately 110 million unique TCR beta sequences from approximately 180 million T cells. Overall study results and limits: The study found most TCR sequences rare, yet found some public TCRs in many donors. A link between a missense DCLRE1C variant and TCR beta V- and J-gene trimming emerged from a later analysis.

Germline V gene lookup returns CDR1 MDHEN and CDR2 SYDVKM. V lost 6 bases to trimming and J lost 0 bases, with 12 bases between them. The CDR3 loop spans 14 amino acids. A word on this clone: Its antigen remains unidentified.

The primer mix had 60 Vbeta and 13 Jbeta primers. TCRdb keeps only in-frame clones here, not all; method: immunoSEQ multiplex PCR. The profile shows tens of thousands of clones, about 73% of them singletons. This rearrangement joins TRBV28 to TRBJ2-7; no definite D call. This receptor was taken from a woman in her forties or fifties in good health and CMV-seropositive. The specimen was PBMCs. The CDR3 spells CASSPSPSSYEQYF. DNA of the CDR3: TGTGCCAGCAGCCCCTCCCCCAGCTCCTACGAGCAGTACTTC.